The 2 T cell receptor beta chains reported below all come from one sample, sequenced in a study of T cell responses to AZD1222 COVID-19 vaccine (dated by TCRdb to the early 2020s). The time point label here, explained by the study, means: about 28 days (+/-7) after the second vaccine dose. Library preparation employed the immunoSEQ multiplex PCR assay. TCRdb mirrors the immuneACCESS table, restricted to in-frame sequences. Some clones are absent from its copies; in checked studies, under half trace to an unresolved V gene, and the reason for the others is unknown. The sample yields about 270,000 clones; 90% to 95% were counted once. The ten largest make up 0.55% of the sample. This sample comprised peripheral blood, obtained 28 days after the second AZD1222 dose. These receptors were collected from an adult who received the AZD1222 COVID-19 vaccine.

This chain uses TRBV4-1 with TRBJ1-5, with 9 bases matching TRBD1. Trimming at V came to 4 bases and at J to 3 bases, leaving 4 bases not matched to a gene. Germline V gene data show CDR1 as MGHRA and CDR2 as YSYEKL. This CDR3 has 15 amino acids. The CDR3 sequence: CASSLGQGNNQPQHF. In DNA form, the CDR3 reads TGCGCCAGCAGCCTTGGACAGGGGAACAATCAGCCCCAGCATTTT.

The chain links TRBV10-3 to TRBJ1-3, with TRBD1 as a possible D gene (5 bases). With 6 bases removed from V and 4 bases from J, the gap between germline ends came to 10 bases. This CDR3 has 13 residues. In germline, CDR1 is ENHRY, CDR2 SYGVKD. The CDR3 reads CAIRRGDGNTIYF. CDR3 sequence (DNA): TGTGCCATCAGGCGGGGGGACGGAAACACCATATATTTT.